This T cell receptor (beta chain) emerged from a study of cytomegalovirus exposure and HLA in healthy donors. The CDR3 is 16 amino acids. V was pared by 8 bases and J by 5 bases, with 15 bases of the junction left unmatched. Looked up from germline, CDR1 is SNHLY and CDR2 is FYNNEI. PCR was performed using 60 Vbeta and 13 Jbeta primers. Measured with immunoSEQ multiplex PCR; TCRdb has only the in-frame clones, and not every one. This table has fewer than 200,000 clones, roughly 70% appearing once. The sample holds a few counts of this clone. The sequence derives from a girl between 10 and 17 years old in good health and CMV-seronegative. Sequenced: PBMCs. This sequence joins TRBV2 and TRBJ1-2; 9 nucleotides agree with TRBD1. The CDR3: CASSGQGFGQGYGYTF. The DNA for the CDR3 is TGTGCCAGCTCGGGACAGGGATTTGGTCAGGGGTATGGCTACACCTTC. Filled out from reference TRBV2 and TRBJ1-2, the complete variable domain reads EPEVTQTPSHQVTQMGQEVILRCVPISNHLYFYWYRQILGQKVEFLVSFYNNEISEKSEIFDDQFSVERPDGSNFTLKIRSTKLEDSAMYFCASSGQGFGQGYGYTFGSGTRLTVV.